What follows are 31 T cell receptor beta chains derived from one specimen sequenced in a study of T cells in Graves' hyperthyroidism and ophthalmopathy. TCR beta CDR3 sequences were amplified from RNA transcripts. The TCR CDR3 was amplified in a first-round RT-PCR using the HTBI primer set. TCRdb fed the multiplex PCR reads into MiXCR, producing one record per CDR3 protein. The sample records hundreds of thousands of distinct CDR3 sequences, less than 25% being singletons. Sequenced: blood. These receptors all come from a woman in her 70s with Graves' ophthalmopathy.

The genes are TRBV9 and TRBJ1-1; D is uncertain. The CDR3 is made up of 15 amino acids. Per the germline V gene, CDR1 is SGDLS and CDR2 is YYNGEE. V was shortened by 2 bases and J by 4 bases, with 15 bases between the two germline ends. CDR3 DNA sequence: TGTGCCAGCAGCGTCGCATCGGGGTTGAGCACTGAAGCTTTCTTT. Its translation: CASSVASGLSTEAFF. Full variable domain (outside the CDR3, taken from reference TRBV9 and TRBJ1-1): DSGVTQTPKHLITATGQRVTLRCSPRSGDLSVYWYQQSLDQGLQFLIQYYNGEERAKGNILERFSAQQFPDLHSELNLSSLELGDSALYFCASSVASGLSTEAFFGQGTRLTVV.

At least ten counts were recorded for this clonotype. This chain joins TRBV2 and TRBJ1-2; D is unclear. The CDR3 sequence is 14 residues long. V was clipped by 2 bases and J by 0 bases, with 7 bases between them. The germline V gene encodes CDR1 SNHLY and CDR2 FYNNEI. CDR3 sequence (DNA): TGTGCCAGCAGTGAATTTGACCCTAACTATGGCTACACCTTC. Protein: CASSEFDPNYGYTF.

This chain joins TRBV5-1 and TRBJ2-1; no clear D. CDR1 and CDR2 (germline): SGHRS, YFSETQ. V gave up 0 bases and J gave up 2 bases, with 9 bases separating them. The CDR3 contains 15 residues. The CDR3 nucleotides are TGCGCCAGCAGCTTGGACTACCTGGCCTACAATGAGCAGTTCTTC. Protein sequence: CASSLDYLAYNEQFF.

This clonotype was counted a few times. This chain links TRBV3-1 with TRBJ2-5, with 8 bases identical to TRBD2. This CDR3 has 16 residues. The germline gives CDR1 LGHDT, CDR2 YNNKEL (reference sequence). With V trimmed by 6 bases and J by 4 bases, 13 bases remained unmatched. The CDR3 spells CASSPRAGRAGETQYF. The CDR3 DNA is TGTGCCAGCAGTCCCCGGGCCGGGAGGGCCGGAGAGACCCAGTACTTC.

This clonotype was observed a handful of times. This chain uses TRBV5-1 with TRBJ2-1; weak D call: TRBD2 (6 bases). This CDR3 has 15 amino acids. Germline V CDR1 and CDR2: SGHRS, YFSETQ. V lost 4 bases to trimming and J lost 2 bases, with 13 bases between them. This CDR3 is CASSRRDSPYNEQFF. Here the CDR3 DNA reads TGCGCCAGCAGCCGCCGGGACTCCCCCTACAATGAGCAGTTCTTC.

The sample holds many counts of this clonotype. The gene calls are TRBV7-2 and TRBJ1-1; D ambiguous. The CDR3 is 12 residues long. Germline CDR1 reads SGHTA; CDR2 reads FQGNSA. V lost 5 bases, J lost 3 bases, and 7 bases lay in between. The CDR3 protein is CASSHAYTEAFF. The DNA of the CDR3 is TGTGCCAGCAGCCATGCTTACACTGAAGCTTTCTTT.

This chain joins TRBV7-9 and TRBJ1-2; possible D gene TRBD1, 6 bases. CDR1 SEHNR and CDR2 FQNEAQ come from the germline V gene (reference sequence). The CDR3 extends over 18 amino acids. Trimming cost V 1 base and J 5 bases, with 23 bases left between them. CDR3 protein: CASSLEGAGAGLWYGYTF. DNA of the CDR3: TGTGCCAGCAGCTTAGAAGGAGCAGGGGCAGGGTTGTGGTATGGCTACACCTTC. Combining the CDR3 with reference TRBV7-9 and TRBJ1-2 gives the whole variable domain DTGVSQNPRHKITKRGQNVTFRCDPISEHNRLYWYRQTLGQGPEFLTYFQNEAQLEKSRLLSDRFSAERPKGSFSTLEIQRTEQGDSAMYLCASSLEGAGAGLWYGYTFGSGTRLTVV.

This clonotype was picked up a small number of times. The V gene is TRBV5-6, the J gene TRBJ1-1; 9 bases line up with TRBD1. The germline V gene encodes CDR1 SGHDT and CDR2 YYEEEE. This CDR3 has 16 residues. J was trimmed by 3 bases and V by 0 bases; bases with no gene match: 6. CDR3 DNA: TGTGCCAGCAGCTTGGTTGACAGGGGGGGCTACACTGAAGCTTTCTTT. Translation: CASSLVDRGGYTEAFF.

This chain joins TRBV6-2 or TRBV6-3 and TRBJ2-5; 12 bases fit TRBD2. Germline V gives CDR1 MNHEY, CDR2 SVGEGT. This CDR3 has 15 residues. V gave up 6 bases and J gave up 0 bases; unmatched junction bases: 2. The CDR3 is CASSTSGRYQETQYF. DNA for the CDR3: TGTGCCAGCAGCACTAGCGGGAGGTACCAAGAGACCCAGTACTTC.

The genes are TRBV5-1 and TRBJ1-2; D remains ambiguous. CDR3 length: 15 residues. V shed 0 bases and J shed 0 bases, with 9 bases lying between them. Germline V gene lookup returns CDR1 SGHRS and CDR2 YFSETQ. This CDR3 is CASSLEEAPNYGYTF. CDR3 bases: TGCGCCAGCAGCTTGGAAGAGGCCCCTAACTATGGCTACACCTTC.

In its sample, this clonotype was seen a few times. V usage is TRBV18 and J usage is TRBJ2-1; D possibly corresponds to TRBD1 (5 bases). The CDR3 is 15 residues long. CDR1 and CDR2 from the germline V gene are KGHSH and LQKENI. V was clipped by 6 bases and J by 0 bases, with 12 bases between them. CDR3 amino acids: CASSRQSNSYNEQFF. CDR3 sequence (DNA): TGTGCCAGCTCCCGACAGAGCAACTCCTACAATGAGCAGTTCTTC.

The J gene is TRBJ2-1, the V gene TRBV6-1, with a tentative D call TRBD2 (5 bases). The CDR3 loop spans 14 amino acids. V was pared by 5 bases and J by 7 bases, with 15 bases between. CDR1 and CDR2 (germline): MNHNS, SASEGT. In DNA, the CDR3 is TGTGCCAGCAGTAAAAGGAGCACGGGGAATGAGCAGTTCTTC. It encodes CASSKRSTGNEQFF.

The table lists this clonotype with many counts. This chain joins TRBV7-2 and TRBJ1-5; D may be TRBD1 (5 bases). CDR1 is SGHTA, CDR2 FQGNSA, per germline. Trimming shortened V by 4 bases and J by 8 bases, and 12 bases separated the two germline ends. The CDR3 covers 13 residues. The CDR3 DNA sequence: TGTGCCAGCAGCTCGACAGTCGGAGAGCCCCAGCATTTT. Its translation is CASSSTVGEPQHF.

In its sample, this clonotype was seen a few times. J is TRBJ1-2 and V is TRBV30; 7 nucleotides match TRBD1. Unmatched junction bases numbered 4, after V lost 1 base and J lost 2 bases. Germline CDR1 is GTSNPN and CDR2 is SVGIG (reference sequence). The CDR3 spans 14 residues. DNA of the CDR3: TGTGCCTGGAGTGCTAAGGGGGCCAACTATGGCTACACCTTC. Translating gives CAWSAKGANYGYTF.

The CDR3 loop is CASSYVRGQFF. CDR3 DNA sequence: TGTGCCAGCAGTTACGTCAGGGGGCAGTTCTTC. This rearrangement joins TRBV6-2 or TRBV6-3 to TRBJ2-1, with TRBD1 as a possible D gene (6 bases). Deletions cut 2 bases from V and 12 bases from J, with 8 bases between. Germline V CDR1 and CDR2: MNHEY, SVGEGT. The CDR3 extends over 11 amino acids.

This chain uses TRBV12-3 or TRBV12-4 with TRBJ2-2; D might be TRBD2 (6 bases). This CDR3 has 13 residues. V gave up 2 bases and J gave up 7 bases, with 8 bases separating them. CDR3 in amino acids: CASSLSGDGELFF. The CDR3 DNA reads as TGTGCCAGCAGTTTATCGGGAGACGGGGAGCTGTTTTTT.

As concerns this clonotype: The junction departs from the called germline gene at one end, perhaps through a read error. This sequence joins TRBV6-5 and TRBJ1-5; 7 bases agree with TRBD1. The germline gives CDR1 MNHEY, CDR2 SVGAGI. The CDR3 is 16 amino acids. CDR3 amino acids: CASSSTPDRDNQPQQF. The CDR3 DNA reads TGTGCCAGCAGTTCCACCCCCGACAGGGACAATCAGCCCCAGCAATTT.

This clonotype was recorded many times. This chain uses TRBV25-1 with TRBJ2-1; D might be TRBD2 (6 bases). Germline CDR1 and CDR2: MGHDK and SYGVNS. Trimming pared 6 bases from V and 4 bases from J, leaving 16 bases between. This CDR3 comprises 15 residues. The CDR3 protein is CASRDREGTYNEQFF. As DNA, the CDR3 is TGTGCCAGCAGGGATCGTGAAGGGACTTACAATGAGCAGTTCTTC.

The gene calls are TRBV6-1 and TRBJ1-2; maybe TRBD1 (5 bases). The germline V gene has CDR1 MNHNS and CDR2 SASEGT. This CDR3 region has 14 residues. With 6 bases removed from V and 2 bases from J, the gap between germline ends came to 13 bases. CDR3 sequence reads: CASRRPTVNYGYTF. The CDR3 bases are TGTGCCAGCAGAAGACCGACAGTAAACTATGGCTACACCTTC.

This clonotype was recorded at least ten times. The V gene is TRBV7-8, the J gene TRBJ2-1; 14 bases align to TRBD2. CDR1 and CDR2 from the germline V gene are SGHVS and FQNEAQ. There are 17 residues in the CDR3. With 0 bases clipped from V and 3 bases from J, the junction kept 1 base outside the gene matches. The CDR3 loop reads CASSLAGTSGSYNEQFF. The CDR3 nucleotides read TGTGCCAGCAGCTTAGCCGGGACTAGCGGGAGCTACAATGAGCAGTTCTTC.

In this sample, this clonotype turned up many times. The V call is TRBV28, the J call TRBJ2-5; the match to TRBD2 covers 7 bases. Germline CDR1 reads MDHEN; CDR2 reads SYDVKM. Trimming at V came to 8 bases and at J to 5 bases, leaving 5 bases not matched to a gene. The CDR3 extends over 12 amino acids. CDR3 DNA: TGTGCCAGCCGGGCGGGGGTGGAGACCCAGTACTTC. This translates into CASRAGVETQYF.

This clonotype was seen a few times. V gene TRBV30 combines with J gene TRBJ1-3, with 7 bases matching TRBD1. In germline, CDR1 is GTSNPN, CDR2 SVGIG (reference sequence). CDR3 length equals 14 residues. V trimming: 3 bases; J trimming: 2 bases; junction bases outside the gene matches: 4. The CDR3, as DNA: TGTGCCTGGAGGTCCGGGACAGCTGGAAACACCATATATTTT. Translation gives CAWRSGTAGNTIYF.

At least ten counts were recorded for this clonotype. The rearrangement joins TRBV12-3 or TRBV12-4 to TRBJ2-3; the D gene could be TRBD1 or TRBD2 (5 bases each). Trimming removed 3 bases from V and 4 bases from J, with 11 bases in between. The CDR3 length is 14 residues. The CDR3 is CASSLDNGADTQYF. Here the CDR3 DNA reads TGTGCCAGCAGTTTGGACAACGGGGCAGATACGCAGTATTTT.

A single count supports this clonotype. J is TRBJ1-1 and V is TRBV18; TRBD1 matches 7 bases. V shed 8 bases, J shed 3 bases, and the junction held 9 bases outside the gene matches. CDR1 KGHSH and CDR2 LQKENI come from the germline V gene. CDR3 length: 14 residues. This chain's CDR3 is CASPLDRDYTEAFF. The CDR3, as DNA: TGTGCCAGCCCATTAGACAGGGATTACACTGAAGCTTTCTTT.

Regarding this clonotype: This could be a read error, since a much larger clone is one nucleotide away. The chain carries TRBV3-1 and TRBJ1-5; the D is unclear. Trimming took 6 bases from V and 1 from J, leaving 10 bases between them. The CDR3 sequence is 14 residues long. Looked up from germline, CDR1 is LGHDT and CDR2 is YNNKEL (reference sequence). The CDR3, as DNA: TGTGCCAGCAGGCTCGGTATCAGCAATCAGCCCCAGCATTTT. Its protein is CASRLGISNQPQHF.

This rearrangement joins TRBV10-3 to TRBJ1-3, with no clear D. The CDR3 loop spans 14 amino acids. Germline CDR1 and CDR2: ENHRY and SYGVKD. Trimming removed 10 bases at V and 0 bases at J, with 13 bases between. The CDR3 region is CATKTGLSGNTIYF. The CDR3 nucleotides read TGTGCCACCAAAACGGGTCTCTCTGGAAACACCATATATTTT.

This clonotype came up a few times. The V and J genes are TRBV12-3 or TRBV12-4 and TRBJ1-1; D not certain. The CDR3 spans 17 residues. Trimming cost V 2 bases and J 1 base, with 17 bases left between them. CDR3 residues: CASSLRMPRVSNTEAFF. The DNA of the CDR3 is TGTGCCAGCAGTTTACGCATGCCGCGTGTTTCGAACACTGAAGCTTTCTTT.

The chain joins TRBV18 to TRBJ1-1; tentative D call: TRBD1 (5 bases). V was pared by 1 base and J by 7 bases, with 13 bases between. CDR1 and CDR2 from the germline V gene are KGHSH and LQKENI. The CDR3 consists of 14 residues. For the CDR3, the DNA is TGTGCCAGCTCACCACGAGGGACCGAAGATGAAGCTTTCTTT. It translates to CASSPRGTEDEAFF.

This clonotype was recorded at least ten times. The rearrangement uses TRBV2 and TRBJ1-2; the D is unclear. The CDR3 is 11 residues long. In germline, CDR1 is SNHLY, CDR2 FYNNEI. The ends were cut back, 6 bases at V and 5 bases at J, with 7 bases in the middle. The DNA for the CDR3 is TGTGCCAGCAGCACGGGTTATGGCTACACCTTC. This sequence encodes CASSTGYGYTF.

The CDR3 DNA reads as TGTGCCAGTAGTCCCCCCGGACGGACTAGCGGGAGTAGGGAGCAGTTCTTC. Encoded protein: CASSPPGRTSGSREQFF. The J gene is TRBJ2-1, the V gene TRBV19; 13 bases match TRBD2. The germline gives CDR1 LNHDA, CDR2 SQIVND (reference sequence). This CDR3 spans 17 amino acids. V shed 5 bases, J shed 10 bases, and the junction held 14 bases outside the gene matches.

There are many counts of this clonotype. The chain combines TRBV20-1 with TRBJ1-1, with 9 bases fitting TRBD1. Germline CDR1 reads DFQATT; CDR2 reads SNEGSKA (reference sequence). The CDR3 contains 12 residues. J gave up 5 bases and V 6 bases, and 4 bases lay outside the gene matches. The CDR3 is CSARTGATEAFF. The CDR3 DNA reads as TGCAGTGCAAGGACAGGGGCAACTGAAGCTTTCTTT.